These T cell receptor beta chains were read from a single sample in a study of T cell responses to AZD1222 COVID-19 vaccine. The table came from immunoSEQ multiplex PCR; TCRdb's copy has only in-frame clones and leaves some out. The data show around 77,000 clones, roughly 84% seen once. Sequences were derived from peripheral blood, sampled on day 0 of AZD1222 vaccination. These receptors came from an adult in good health. Each CDR3 is given with its conserved first and last residue. The order of the fields is J gene, clone size, D gene, V gene, CDR3 protein, CDR3 DNA. D genes are given only for firm matches. A clone size is listed for some rows: how often the clone was seen (once, few, many), or a class if it is expanded.

TRBJ1-3 | NA | TRBD1 | TRBV6-2/TRBV6-3 | CASSRQGSRGNTIYF | TGTGCCAGCAGTCGACAGGGGTCGCGCGGAAACACCATATATTTT
TRBJ1-5 | once | TRBD1 | TRBV28 | CASSPGQGFNQPQHF | TGTGCCAGCAGTCCGGGACAGGGATTCAATCAGCCCCAGCATTTT
TRBJ1-1 | NA | TRBD1 | TRBV19 | CASSMNGQGGEAFF | TGTGCCAGTAGTATGAACGGCCAGGGGGGTGAAGCTTTCTTT
TRBJ1-5 | NA | NA | TRBV6-5 | CASSYTGGQPQHF | TGTGCCAGCAGTTACACGGGAGGGCAGCCCCAGCATTTT
TRBJ1-2 | NA | NA | TRBV19 | CATRTKSNYGYTF | TGTGCCACGCGGACGAAATCTAACTATGGCTACACCTTC
TRBJ1-3 | NA | NA | TRBV2 | CASSELVSSGNTIYF | TGTGCCAGCAGTGAATTGGTTAGCTCTGGAAACACCATATATTTT
TRBJ1-6 | NA | NA | TRBV6-5 | CASRDRAGWNSPLHF | TGTGCCAGCAGAGACCGTGCGGGGTGGAATTCACCCCTCCACTTT
TRBJ1-4 | NA | NA | TRBV5-1 | CASRRVTDDLEKLFF | TGCGCCAGCAGGAGGGTGACCGATGACCTTGAAAAACTGTTTTTT
TRBJ2-7 | few | NA | TRBV15 | CATSREASGYEQYF | TGTGCCACCAGCAGAGAGGCGAGTGGCTACGAGCAGTACTTC
TRBJ1-5 | few | TRBD1 | TRBV5-6 | CASSLEDRDSQPQHF | TGTGCCAGCAGCTTGGAGGACAGGGACTCTCAGCCCCAGCATTTT
TRBJ1-2 | NA | NA | TRBV2 | CASSVVGSGYTF | TGTGCCAGCAGTGTAGTAGGTTCTGGCTACACCTTC
TRBJ2-2 | NA | TRBD2 | TRBV30 | CAWGAGANTGELFF | TGTGCCTGGGGAGCGGGGGCGAACACCGGGGAGCTGTTTTTT
TRBJ2-3 | NA | TRBD2 | TRBV19 | CASRERGDTDTQYF | TGTGCCAGCCGGGAGCGGGGGGACACAGATACGCAGTATTTT
TRBJ2-5 | NA | TRBD2 | TRBV27 | CASSRGPTTSGGVGTQYF | TGTGCCAGCAGTCGAGGACCAACGACTAGCGGGGGGGTAGGGACCCAGTACTTC
TRBJ2-7 | medium-sized | NA | TRBV28 | CATKPGVSSYEQYF | TGTGCCACTAAACCGGGAGTCAGCTCCTACGAGCAGTACTTC
TRBJ2-7 | NA | TRBD1 | TRBV10-1 | CASSPRGQSSYEQYF | TGCGCCAGCAGCCCGAGGGGGCAAAGCTCCTACGAGCAGTACTTC
TRBJ1-6 | NA | NA | TRBV14 | CASSLSGTLHSPLHF | TGTGCCAGCAGCCTATCCGGGACCCTTCATTCACCCCTCCACTTT
TRBJ1-2 | NA | NA | TRBV15 | CATSRAMIRDYGYTF | TGTGCCACCAGCAGAGCCATGATACGGGACTATGGCTACACCTTC
TRBJ2-1 | once | TRBD2 | TRBV9 | CASSLGGTNEQFF | TGTGCCAGCAGCCTGGGAGGGACGAATGAGCAGTTCTTC
TRBJ1-2 | NA | NA | TRBV2 | CASSEIGGRGYTF | TGTGCCAGCAGTGAAATTGGGGGACGCGGCTACACCTTC
TRBJ1-3 | NA | NA | TRBV5-1 | CASSLDRPSGNTIYF | TGCGCCAGCAGCTTGGACAGGCCCTCTGGAAACACCATATATTTT
TRBJ1-2 | NA | NA | TRBV16 | CASSLLLGEYGYTF | TGTGCCAGCAGCCTCCTCCTCGGGGAGTATGGCTACACCTTC